Below, 15 T cell receptor beta chains from the same sample are listed, as sequenced in a study of T cell responses to AZD1222 COVID-19 vaccine. Assay: immunoSEQ multiplex PCR; the TCRdb copy retains only in-frame clones and omits some. The table lists 180,000 or so clones, just over 90% of them singletons. The specimen comprised peripheral blood, sampled on day 0 of AZD1222 vaccination. Receptors originate from an adult in good health.

The rearrangement uses TRBV4-1 and TRBJ2-1, with D perhaps matching TRBD1 (6 bases). The CDR3 totals 16 residues. Germline values: CDR1 MGHRA, CDR2 YSYEKL. V gave up 3 bases and J gave up 4 bases, with 16 bases separating them. In DNA form, the CDR3 reads TGCGCCAGCAGCCACGGTCCGGGACACCGGTACAATGAGCAGTTCTTC. It specifies CASSHGPGHRYNEQFF.

The rearrangement joins TRBV9 to TRBJ2-2; D ambiguous. The V end was cut by 4 bases, the J end by 2 bases, with 6 bases between. The CDR3 contains 13 residues. Germline CDR1 and CDR2: SGDLS and YYNGEE. The CDR3 DNA follows: TGTGCCAGCAGCTTAGTCAACACCGGGGAGCTGTTTTTT. This translates into CASSLVNTGELFF.

This chain uses TRBV10-3 with TRBJ1-2; a weak D match, TRBD1 (5 bases). The CDR3 sequence is 15 residues long. CDR1 and CDR2 from the germline V gene are ENHRY and SYGVKD. Trimming removed 3 bases at V and 8 bases at J, with 19 bases between. The CDR3 sequence: CAISDSYQGSGGYTF. For the CDR3, the DNA is TGTGCCATCAGTGATTCCTACCAGGGATCTGGAGGCTACACCTTC.

The V call is TRBV6-5, the J call TRBJ2-2; TRBD1 is a possible D gene (6 bases). This CDR3 has 15 amino acids. V was cut by 8 bases and J by 1 base, with 14 bases left in between. Per germline, CDR1 MNHEY and CDR2 SVGAGI. CDR3 nucleotide sequence: TGTGCCAGCGGAGGTGGACAGCTGAACACCGGGGAGCTGTTTTTT. Its translation is CASGGGQLNTGELFF.

V is TRBV5-8 and J is TRBJ1-1; 9 nucleotides match TRBD1. In germline, CDR1 is SGHTS, CDR2 YDEGEE. The CDR3 contains 14 residues. The junction had 4 bases not matched to a gene; V was cut back by 3 bases and J by 4 bases. CDR3 protein: CASSSGQGSTEAFF. In DNA, the CDR3 is TGTGCCAGCAGCTCCGGACAGGGGAGCACTGAAGCTTTCTTT.

CDR3 nucleotides: TGTGCCAGCAGTTTACGGCCGGGGGGCTACACCTTC. Translating it yields CASSLRPGGYTF. The gene calls are TRBV28 and TRBJ1-2; D remains unclear. CDR1 MDHEN and CDR2 SYDVKM come from the germline V gene. Trimming took 2 bases from V and 8 from J, leaving 9 bases between them. The CDR3 spans 12 residues.

V gene TRBV7-9 combines with J gene TRBJ1-2; 11 bases fit TRBD1. CDR1 and CDR2 (germline): SEHNR, FQNEAQ (reference sequence). CDR3 length equals 18 residues. V lost 2 bases and J lost 5; bases outside the gene matches: 13. The chain's CDR3 is CASSLKTVRTGGRYGYTF. DNA of the CDR3: TGTGCCAGCAGCTTAAAGACAGTAAGGACAGGGGGCAGGTATGGCTACACCTTC.

The J gene is TRBJ1-1, the V gene TRBV14; tentative D call: TRBD1 (5 bases). The CDR3 has 15 residues. Deletions cut 3 bases from V and 0 bases from J, with 11 bases between. Germline V gene sequence: CDR1 SGHDN, CDR2 FVKESK. The CDR3 nucleotides read TGTGCCAGCAGCCATGGTCCAGGGTTGAACACTGAAGCTTTCTTT. Amino acids: CASSHGPGLNTEAFF.

The chain employs TRBV4-1 and TRBJ1-1; 8 bases line up with TRBD1. CDR1 and CDR2 (germline): MGHRA, YSYEKL. This CDR3 has 15 amino acids. The V segment lost 4 bases and the J segment 0 bases; nucleotides outside the gene matches: 4. The CDR3 nucleotides read TGCGCCAGCAGCCCGGGACAGGCTATGAACACTGAAGCTTTCTTT. The encoded protein is CASSPGQAMNTEAFF.

Details on this clone: Different DNA sequences within this sample yield the same CDR3. The J gene is TRBJ1-1, the V gene TRBV4-2, with D hard to call. CDR3 size: 11 residues. CDR1 is LGHNA and CDR2 is YNFKEQ in the germline V gene. V was clipped by 1 base and J by 5 bases, with 2 bases between them. In DNA form, the CDR3 reads TGTGCCAGCAGCCAAGCTACTGAAGCTTTCTTT. It codes for CASSQATEAFF.

In the case of this clone: An end of the junction differs from the germline gene, which may be a read error. The gene calls are TRBV11-2 and TRBJ2-2; D is undetermined. CDR1 SGHAT and CDR2 FQNNGV come from the germline V gene. This CDR3 is built from 10 residues. CDR3 nucleotides: TGTGCCAGCCGCTTCGGGGAGCTGTTTTTT. Protein: CASRFGELFF.

V is TRBV5-6 and J is TRBJ2-3; 12 nucleotides match TRBD1. J lost 0 bases, V lost 5 bases, and 13 bases had no gene match. CDR1 and CDR2 from the germline V gene are SGHDT and YYEEEE. This CDR3 has 19 amino acids. CDR3 region: CASSFWAGTGGRSTDTQYF. The CDR3, as DNA: TGTGCCAGCAGTTTTTGGGCGGGGACAGGGGGCCGGAGCACAGATACGCAGTATTTT.

V gene TRBV5-1 combines with J gene TRBJ1-1, with TRBD1 matching over 7 bases. There are 17 residues in the CDR3. J was trimmed by 1 base and V by 0 bases; bases with no gene match: 9. In germline, CDR1 is SGHRS, CDR2 YFSETQ. CDR3 amino acids: CASSLGRTGPENTEAFF. The CDR3 nucleotides are TGCGCCAGCAGCTTGGGGAGGACAGGCCCAGAGAACACTGAAGCTTTCTTT.

The chain recombines TRBV7-9 with TRBJ2-7, with D hard to call. V dropped 1 base and J dropped 2 bases, with 3 bases sitting between them. The V gene's germline CDR1 is SEHNR and CDR2 FQNEAQ (reference sequence). The CDR3 is 12 residues long. In nucleotides, the CDR3 is TGTGCCAGCAGCTTAGACCCCTACGAGCAGTACTTC. Amino acids: CASSLDPYEQYF.

The chain couples TRBV5-5 to TRBJ1-1; D remains ambiguous. V gave up 4 bases and J gave up 5 bases, with 9 bases separating them. The CDR3 loop spans 12 amino acids. The germline gives CDR1 SGHKS, CDR2 YYEKEE (reference sequence). CDR3: CASSLSNTEAFF. The CDR3, as DNA: TGTGCCAGCAGCCTATCGAATACTGAAGCTTTCTTT.